This T cell receptor beta chain was identified during a study of T cells in narcolepsy. Overall study: Healthy controls were enrolled alongside patients with narcolepsy type 1 or type 2.

Generated by immunoSEQ multiplex PCR, the TCRdb table keeps only in-frame clones and is missing some. Of some 33,000 clones in the sample, 75% to 90% were seen once. With regard to this clone: Its antigen is unidentified.

Study conclusions and caveats: Healthy controls reportedly lacked the autoreactive clonotypes serially found in patients' blood.

Germline values: CDR1 MNHEY, CDR2 SVGAGI. This CDR3 comprises 12 residues. V lost 7 bases to trimming and J lost 7 bases, with 11 bases between them. The sequenced sample consisted of CD45RA- memory CD4+ T cells from PBMCs. This receptor was taken from a human donor with narcolepsy. The J gene is TRBJ1-5, the V gene TRBV6-5; D gene uncertain. The DNA for the CDR3 is TGTGCCAGCACCAAGGGAGGACAGCCCCAGCATTTT. This codes for CASTKGGQPQHF.